Presented here are 17 T cell receptor beta chains from one specimen sequenced in a study of T cells in women clearing cervical HPV infection. The assay was immunoSEQ multiplex PCR, and TCRdb's table has in-frame clones only and misses some. Its table lists around 30,000 clones. Sequenced material: blood buffy coat. Receptor source: a woman aged 18 to 75 with a cervical HPV16 infection that either progressed to CIN3+ or cleared (not recorded which).

A note on this clone: With the read ending 3 residues before the CDR3 end, the germline J gene is used to fill in that end. The chain joins TRBV20-1 to TRBJ1-6, with D unclear. The V gene's germline CDR1 is DFQATT and CDR2 SNEGSKA (reference sequence). This CDR3 has 13 amino acids. Trimming took 0 bases from V and 10 from J, leaving 10 bases between them. The CDR3 DNA, read in part, is TGCAGTGCTAGAGATCGTAGGGCGTCACCC. Its translation is CSARDRRASP. The whole CDR3 protein reads CSARDRRASPLHF.

A note on this clone: The sequenced fragment ends 3 residues before the CDR3 boundary, so the rest is inferred from the germline J gene. The chain uses TRBV5-4 and TRBJ2-7; 10 bases fit TRBD1. The CDR3 covers 13 residues. CDR1 SGHNT and CDR2 YYREEE come from the germline V gene (reference sequence). Trimming took 4 bases from V and 6 from J; bases not matched to a gene: 4. The sequenced part of the CDR3 DNA is TGTGCCAGCAGCGTGACAGGGGGCCGCGAG. Translation: CASSVTGGRE. The CDR3 in its entirety is CASSVTGGREQYF.

With respect to this clone: The read ends 3 residues before the CDR3 terminus; that terminus is restored from the germline J gene. This rearrangement joins TRBV10-3 to TRBJ1-2, with D maybe TRBD1 (5 bases). The ends were cut back, 4 bases at V and 5 bases at J, with 8 bases in the middle. The germline V gene has CDR1 ENHRY and CDR2 SYGVKD. The CDR3 covers 12 residues. The part of the CDR3 DNA that was read is TGTGCCATCAGTGGACAGCCTTATGGC. It specifies CAISGQPYG. The whole CDR3 sequence reads CAISGQPYGYTF.

A note on this clone: The missing CDR3 end, 3 residues past where the read stops, is filled in from the germline J gene. This chain connects TRBV3-1 (or the pseudogene TRBV3-2) to TRBJ2-6, with a tentative D call TRBD1 (5 bases). Germline V gene sequence: CDR1 LGHDT, CDR2 YNNKEL (reference sequence). Deletions cut 3 bases from V and 0 bases from J, with 15 bases between. The CDR3 sequence is 18 residues long. Partial CDR3 DNA: TGTGCCAGCAGCCAGCGTGGACATCCGATCTCTGGGGCCAACGTC. It translates to CASSQRGHPISGANV. The entire CDR3 protein is CASSQRGHPISGANVLTF.

On this clone: Read sequence stops 3 residues before the CDR3 end, and the germline J gene provides the missing end. The J gene is TRBJ1-3, the V gene TRBV30; TRBD1 aligns across 10 bases. The CDR3 runs 16 residues. Trimming at V came to 6 bases and at J to 1 base, leaving 9 bases not matched to a gene. The germline CDR1 and CDR2 sequences are GTSNPN and SVGIG (reference sequence). Incomplete CDR3 DNA: TGTGCCTGCACCGGGACAGGGGACATATCTGGAAACACC. Translation gives CACTGTGDISGNT. The entire CDR3 protein is CACTGTGDISGNTIYF.

A word on this clone: With the read ending 3 residues before the CDR3 end, the germline J gene is used to fill in that end. The chain employs TRBV2 and TRBJ1-6; 8 bases are a match to TRBD1. V lost 11 bases, J lost 7 bases, and 10 bases stayed unmatched. This CDR3 region has 14 residues. Germline assignment: CDR1 SNHLY and CDR2 FYNNEI. The part of the CDR3 DNA that was read is TGTGCCGGCGGACAGGGATTTTTCAATTCACCC. Translated: CAGGQGFFNSP. The entire CDR3 protein is CAGGQGFFNSPLHF.

Remarks on this clone: The DNA ends 3 residues before the CDR3 does, and the rest of the CDR3 is filled in from the germline J gene. This sequence joins TRBV6-1 and TRBJ2-3; 7 positions agree with TRBD1. Germline CDR1 is MNHNS and CDR2 is SASEGT. After removal of 4 bases from V and 1 base from J, the junction contained 8 bases not matched to a gene. This CDR3 spans 16 amino acids. CDR3 in amino acids: CASSGGWTGGTDTQYF. The sequenced CDR3 bases are TGTGCCAGCAGTGGAGGGTGGACAGGAGGCACAGATACG.

Notes on this clone: With the read ending 3 residues before the CDR3 end, the germline J gene is used to fill in that end. The chain uses TRBV19 and TRBJ1-2; 9 nucleotides align to TRBD1. The CDR3 consists of 14 residues. Per the germline V gene, CDR1 is LNHDA and CDR2 is SQIVND (reference sequence). The CDR3 here is CASSITGGPYDYTF. The part of the CDR3 DNA that was read is TGTGCCAGTAGTATTACAGGGGGCCCCTACGAC.

About this clone: The read terminates 3 residues ahead of where the CDR3 ends, so the germline J gene completes it. V gene TRBV2 combines with J gene TRBJ1-1, with TRBD1 matching over 10 bases. Germline CDR1 and CDR2: SNHLY and FYNNEI. The V and J ends lost 7 bases and 6 bases, in that order; junction bases with no gene match: 5. This CDR3 is built from 13 residues. The CDR3 loop is CASNWDRGPEAFF. The sequenced CDR3 bases are TGTGCCAGCAACTGGGACAGGGGCCCTGAA.

CDR3 DNA, as far as it was read: TGTGCCTGGAGTAAACAGGGGACTGCAACTAATGAAAAA. Protein: CAWSKQGTATNEK. The whole CDR3 protein is CAWSKQGTATNEKLFF. The V and J genes are TRBV30 and TRBJ1-4; TRBD1 matches 7 bases. The read ends 3 residues before the CDR3 terminus; that terminus is restored from the germline J gene. Germline V gives CDR1 GTSNPN, CDR2 SVGIG (reference sequence). Unmatched junction bases numbered 6, after V lost 2 bases and J lost 0 bases. The CDR3 runs to 16 residues.

A remark on this clone: The read comes to an end 3 residues before the CDR3 does, leaving the germline J gene to fill in the end. V and J are TRBV20-1 and TRBJ1-2, with TRBD1 matching 7 bases. Germline V lookup: CDR1 DFQATT, CDR2 SNEGSKA (reference sequence). The CDR3 spans 13 residues. J gave up 3 bases and V 1 base, and 2 bases lay outside the gene matches. The DNA read from the CDR3 is TGCAGTGCTAGAGTAGGGGGCGACTATGGC. Residues: CSARVGGDYG. The entire CDR3 is CSARVGGDYGYTF.

A note on this clone: The CDR3 end is not reached by the read, which stops 3 residues before it; the germline J gene fills it in. The chain is built from TRBV2 and TRBJ2-7; no clear D. V was clipped by 8 bases and J by 4 bases, with 9 bases between them. The CDR3 extends over 11 amino acids. Germline CDR1 is SNHLY and CDR2 is FYNNEI. The CDR3 sequence is CASVRQYEQYF. The sequenced CDR3 bases are TGTGCCAGCGTGCGGCAGTACGAG.

In regard to this clone: The CDR3 extends 3 residues past the end of the read, so its final part is completed from the germline J gene. The genes are TRBV5-1 and TRBJ2-1, with D tentatively TRBD2 (6 bases). Looked up from germline, CDR1 is SGHRS and CDR2 is YFSETQ. The CDR3 is 16 amino acids. V lost 5 bases and J 0 bases, leaving 15 bases between the germline ends. CDR3 DNA, as far as it was read: TGCGCCAGCAGTCCTCAGGCGGGGAGCTCCTACAATGAG. Protein product: CASSPQAGSSYNE. The entire CDR3 reads CASSPQAGSSYNEQFF.

To note about this clone: Read data end 3 residues before the CDR3 end; the end is taken from the germline J gene. J is TRBJ1-5 and V is TRBV19; no clear D gene. The V and J ends lost 5 bases and 7 bases respectively, with 12 bases between them. CDR3 length: 13 residues. Germline V gene sequence: CDR1 LNHDA, CDR2 SQIVND (reference sequence). CDR3 bases read: TGTGCCAGTAGTCGTTCAGTCGAACAGCCC. It yields the protein CASSRSVEQP. The CDR3 in its entirety is CASSRSVEQPQHF.

CDR3 DNA, as far as it was read: TGTGCCAGTAGTACCGGGACAGCCTATAATTCACCC. As protein: CASSTGTAYNSP. The CDR3 in its entirety is CASSTGTAYNSPLHF. This chain links TRBV19 with TRBJ1-6; 7 bases are shared with TRBD1. The CDR3 is cut off 3 residues early in the read; its end comes from the germline J gene. The CDR3 is 15 amino acids. The J segment lost 2 bases and the V segment lost 4 bases, leaving 2 bases of the junction unmatched. Germline V CDR1 and CDR2: LNHDA, SQIVND (reference sequence). Full variable domain (outside the CDR3, taken from reference TRBV19 and TRBJ1-6): DGGITQSPKYLFRKEGQNVTLSCEQNLNHDAMYWYRQDPGQGLRLIYYSQIVNDFQKGDIAEGYSVSREKKESFPLTVTSAQKNPTAFYLCASSTGTAYNSPLHFGNGTRLTVT.

Worth noting for this clone: The read falls 3 residues short of the CDR3 end, and the missing part is taken from the germline J gene. V usage is TRBV14 and J usage is TRBJ1-4; 8 bases line up with TRBD1. The CDR3 length is 15 residues. Germline V gives CDR1 SGHDN, CDR2 FVKESK. CDR3 sequence reads: CASSPRGQGNSPLFF. The CDR3 bases that were read are TGTGCCAGCAGCCCCAGGGGGCAAGGGAATTCACCA. Together with reference TRBV14 and TRBJ1-4, the CDR3 gives the full variable domain: EAGVTQFPSHSVIEKGQTVTLRCDPISGHDNLYWYRRVMGKEIKFLLHFVKESKQDESGMPNNRFLAERTGGTYSTLKVQPAELEDSGVYFCASSPRGQGNSPLFFGSGTQLSVL.

CDR3 bases read: TGTGCCAGCAGGGAACCGGGATCTGCGGGCGGCACTGAA. Protein: CASREPGSAGGTE. The whole CDR3 sequence is CASREPGSAGGTEAFF. The gene calls are TRBV6-1 and TRBJ1-1; D is uncertain. Read data end 3 residues before the CDR3 end; the end is taken from the germline J gene. The CDR3 is made up of 16 amino acids. Trimming left V 6 bases short and J 4 bases short, with 21 bases between. Germline V gene lookup returns CDR1 MNHNS and CDR2 SASEGT.